This record covers a single TCR beta chain. No antigen is known for it. The input lacks base qualities; no much larger clone sits a single base away. The data are from a study of cytomegalovirus exposure and HLA in healthy donors (dated by TCRdb to 2016 to 2017). For the wider study: An earlier analysis of several hundred of the donors reported 250 to 350 Gb of sequence data and 95 million to 120 million unique TCR beta sequences obtained from some 170 million T cells. An early release that covered about 640 HLA-typed donors contained approximately 300 gigabases of sequencing data and 75 million to 100 million unique TCR sequences. In a later genetic analysis, genome-wide SNP genotypes for about three fifths of the roughly 670 donors were used, and that subset was treated as a discovery cohort. In a later analysis, previously published TCR beta repertoires from several hundred donors were re-analyzed and high-resolution HLA genotyping was added so that TCR occurrence patterns could be studied. Among about 400 genotyped donors of the cohort, an average of roughly 230,000 unique TCR beta nucleotide sequences was sequenced per donor, of which roughly 17% were non-productive. Of the 300 to 450 genotyped donors, less than 90% were placed in the genetic ancestry cluster associated with self-reported Caucasian donors. Donor age, sex, ethnicity and CMV serostatus were collected together with the repertoire data. Because of strong linkage in the cohort, four or five DR-DQ haplotypes were treated as single units for association and clustering. To decide whether each TCR beta V gene segment behaved as functional or pseudogenic, an earlier analysis of some 600 of the donors relied on high-throughput TCR beta sequencing. Besides the first cohort of 666 subjects, a separate validation cohort made up of roughly 130 different subjects was used. The later analysis used no new phenotypic data to find candidate immune exposures, relying instead on TCR beta sequences and their occurrence across donors. Typing coverage differed by locus: A, B, C, DRB1 and DQB1 were typed in roughly 620-630 donors, DQA1 in about 560, DPA1 in approximately 600, and DPB1 in roughly 470. All discovery cohort repertoires had been generated using a single sequencing platform. The study used immunosequencing to profile the T cell repertoires of approximately 650 subjects and linked those repertoires to cytomegalovirus serostatus. To predict cytomegalovirus infection status, the study combined high-throughput TCR immunosequencing, statistical association of individual TCRs with disease status, and machine learning. Both class I and class II loci were covered by HLA typing, at four-digit resolution. The study was designed to test whether signatures of past pathogen exposure could be identified by cataloging public T cell receptors.

Library preparation was by the immunoSEQ multiplex PCR assay. A mixture of 60 forward primers for TCR Vbeta segments and 13 reverse primers for TCR Jbeta segments was used in the multiplex PCR. The CDR3 region of rearranged TCR beta genes was amplified from genomic DNA by a multiplex PCR assay. Amplified TCR beta libraries were sequenced as 87-base-pair reads on the Illumina HiSeq System. Per the original workflow: In a later analysis, roughly 80 million unique TCR beta chains were counted across the roughly 670 repertoires, and around 10 million of these chains were shared by at least two donors. Raw reads were error-corrected and collapsed into unique sequences by a nearest-neighbor algorithm in which closely related sequences were merged to remove PCR and sequencing errors. V, D and J gene segments were assigned by aligning CDR3 sequences to IMGT reference sequences. Each retained sequence needed at least a six-nucleotide match to both a V gene segment and a J gene segment. Rearrangements were called productive when the CDR3 lacked stop codons and stayed in frame with V and J; all others were non-productive. Following IMGT convention, CDR3 was defined as the stretch from the second conserved V-encoded cysteine to the conserved J-encoded phenylalanine. The earlier analysis of 587 of the donors excluded sequences that lacked an unambiguous match to a single V gene segment. In an earlier analysis of approximately 500 of the donors, a V segment was called functional when productive rearrangements were above 56.7%, and segregating when the standard deviation between donors exceeded 5%. A statistical classification framework was developed to diagnose cytomegalovirus status using the catalog of TCR beta chain sequences. A later analysis assigned V and J genes by comparing TCR nucleotide sequences with IMGT/GENE-DB human TR gene sequences. A later analysis assigned CDR3 sequences and most-parsimonious VDJ recombination scenarios with the TCRdist pipeline. In a later analysis, each TCR beta chain was defined by its CDR3 amino acid sequence together with its V-gene family, and reads without a unique V-gene family were excluded. A later analysis removed several hundred highly shared, low-generation-probability nucleotide sequences to deal with suspected cross-contamination and a sequencing artifact. For each public chain, a later analysis derived a clonal expansion index from normalized ranks of inferred template counts within each repertoire. Generation probabilities in a later analysis came from a VDJ recombination model fitted to out-of-frame rearrangements, and those results were checked against IGoR. A later analysis scored TCR-TCR, TCR-HLA and TCR-CMV co-occurrence with hypergeometric tests, applying a repertoire-size bias correction to TCR pairs. A later analysis estimated false discovery rates by permuting HLA or CMV assignments 20 times. In a later analysis, co-occurring TCRs were grouped using DBSCAN, with TCRdist sequence similarity added in when clustering inside HLA-allele-positive subsets. Co-occurrence clustering excluded repertoires with fewer than 30,000 or more than 120,000 public chains, plus five with anomalous nucleotide sharing. The source is immuneACCESS, and TCRdb retained only in-frame sequences with V and J called. Part of the clones is not carried over; for the studies checked, unresolved V genes explain less than half of this, and the remainder is unexplained. Clonal size and the V and J genes are those of that table, whereas D and trimming came from the DNA. The sample table shows under 150,000 clones, and 65% to 85% are seen once. The ten largest clones take up approximately 2.7% of the sample.

Results the study describes overall, beyond this receptor: Sequencing depth was assumed to be roughly uniform across donors in the presence/absence analyses, though that assumption may not hold. In a later analysis, several top co-occurrence clusters were reported to appear linked to parvovirus B19, influenza, CMV and Epstein-Barr virus. The classifier was reported to diagnose cytomegalovirus status with high specificity and sensitivity in both the original and validation cohorts. The authors suggested that the approach could potentially be generalized to other disease states and immunological phenotypes. Because counts were too low, seventeen rarely observed V segments, including chromosome 9 orphons, were excluded from the earlier analysis of some 590 of the donors. A further reported finding was that TCR beta sequences accurately predicted the HLA-A and HLA-B alleles for most subjects in the first cohort. In vitro tests confirmed that a few of the cytomegalovirus-associated TCR beta chains recognize cytomegalovirus antigens. According to a later genetic analysis, donors in an Asian-associated ancestry cluster had fewer N-insertions in productive TCRs than the roughly 670-donor mean. Across donors, most TCR sequences were observed very rarely, whereas some public TCRs were present in many individuals. Most CMV-associated TCR beta chains appeared to be HLA-restricted in a later analysis, and the HLA associations seemed to be driven largely by CMV exposure. The sequencing pipeline was judged likely to have produced a cluster of highly shared sequence variants as a technical artifact. For the cohort, immune exposure information was limited to CMV serostatus. Because some donors lacked HLA typing at each locus, the association tests relied only on the typed subset. According to a later analysis, TCR association rates differed among HLA loci, with DRB1 alleles showing the most associated TCRs and HLA-C alleles showing the fewest. A later analysis found that HLA-associated TCR beta chains were more clonally expanded and had lower generation probabilities than equally common non-associated chains. Linkage disequilibrium might explain the correlated functional status among segregating V segments, but an unknown experimental factor could not be ruled out. In a later genetic analysis, a missense DCLRE1C variant was associated with V-gene and J-gene trimming of TCR beta chains, and the association was replicated in an independent cohort. In this cohort, only TCR beta chains were sequenced, and detectable features were limited by the absence of alpha or paired-chain data. Some IMGT-functional V segments, including TRBV6-2 and TRBV6-3, could not be distinguished by the 87-base-pair reads and were therefore excluded. An earlier analysis of around 540 of the donors showed that most TCR beta V segments appeared in productive rearrangements either about 87% or about 30% of the time, which broadly matched IMGT annotations. In the study, 150 to 200 TCR beta chains were listed as associated with cytomegalovirus. When HLA alleles, especially DR and DQ, strongly co-occurred, attributing TCR associations to individual alleles was difficult. Specific HLA alleles were associated with roughly 17,000 TCR beta sequences at a false discovery rate of 0.05 in a later analysis.

The cohort was made up of 650 to 700 healthy bone marrow donors. At the time of sampling, every cohort member was nominally healthy, though immune exposures that went unrecorded were likely present. The donor was CMV seronegative and belonged to the group of 352 seronegative cohort members. Every donor gave a peripheral blood sample, and the peripheral blood mononuclear cells from that sample were used for TCR beta sequencing. The Qiagen DNeasy Blood Extraction Kit was used to extract genomic DNA from the blood cell samples. The junction shows trimming of 3 bases on V and 8 bases on J, and the gene matches do not reach 14 bases of it. CDR1 and CDR2 were assigned from the germline V gene as SGHRS and YFSETQ. Measured from the cysteine to the phenylalanine, the CDR3 is 16 residues long. The CDR3 DNA has 48 bases and is translated from base 1.

The V and J segments used are TRBV5-1 and TRBJ1-2; 9 central nucleotides agree with TRBD1. Sequencing was performed on PBMCs. The TCR was taken from a woman under 30 in good health and CMV-seronegative. The CDR3 protein: CASSSGQGAPLWGYTF. The bases are TGCGCCAGCAGCTCGGGACAGGGAGCCCCCCTTTGGGGCTACACCTTC.